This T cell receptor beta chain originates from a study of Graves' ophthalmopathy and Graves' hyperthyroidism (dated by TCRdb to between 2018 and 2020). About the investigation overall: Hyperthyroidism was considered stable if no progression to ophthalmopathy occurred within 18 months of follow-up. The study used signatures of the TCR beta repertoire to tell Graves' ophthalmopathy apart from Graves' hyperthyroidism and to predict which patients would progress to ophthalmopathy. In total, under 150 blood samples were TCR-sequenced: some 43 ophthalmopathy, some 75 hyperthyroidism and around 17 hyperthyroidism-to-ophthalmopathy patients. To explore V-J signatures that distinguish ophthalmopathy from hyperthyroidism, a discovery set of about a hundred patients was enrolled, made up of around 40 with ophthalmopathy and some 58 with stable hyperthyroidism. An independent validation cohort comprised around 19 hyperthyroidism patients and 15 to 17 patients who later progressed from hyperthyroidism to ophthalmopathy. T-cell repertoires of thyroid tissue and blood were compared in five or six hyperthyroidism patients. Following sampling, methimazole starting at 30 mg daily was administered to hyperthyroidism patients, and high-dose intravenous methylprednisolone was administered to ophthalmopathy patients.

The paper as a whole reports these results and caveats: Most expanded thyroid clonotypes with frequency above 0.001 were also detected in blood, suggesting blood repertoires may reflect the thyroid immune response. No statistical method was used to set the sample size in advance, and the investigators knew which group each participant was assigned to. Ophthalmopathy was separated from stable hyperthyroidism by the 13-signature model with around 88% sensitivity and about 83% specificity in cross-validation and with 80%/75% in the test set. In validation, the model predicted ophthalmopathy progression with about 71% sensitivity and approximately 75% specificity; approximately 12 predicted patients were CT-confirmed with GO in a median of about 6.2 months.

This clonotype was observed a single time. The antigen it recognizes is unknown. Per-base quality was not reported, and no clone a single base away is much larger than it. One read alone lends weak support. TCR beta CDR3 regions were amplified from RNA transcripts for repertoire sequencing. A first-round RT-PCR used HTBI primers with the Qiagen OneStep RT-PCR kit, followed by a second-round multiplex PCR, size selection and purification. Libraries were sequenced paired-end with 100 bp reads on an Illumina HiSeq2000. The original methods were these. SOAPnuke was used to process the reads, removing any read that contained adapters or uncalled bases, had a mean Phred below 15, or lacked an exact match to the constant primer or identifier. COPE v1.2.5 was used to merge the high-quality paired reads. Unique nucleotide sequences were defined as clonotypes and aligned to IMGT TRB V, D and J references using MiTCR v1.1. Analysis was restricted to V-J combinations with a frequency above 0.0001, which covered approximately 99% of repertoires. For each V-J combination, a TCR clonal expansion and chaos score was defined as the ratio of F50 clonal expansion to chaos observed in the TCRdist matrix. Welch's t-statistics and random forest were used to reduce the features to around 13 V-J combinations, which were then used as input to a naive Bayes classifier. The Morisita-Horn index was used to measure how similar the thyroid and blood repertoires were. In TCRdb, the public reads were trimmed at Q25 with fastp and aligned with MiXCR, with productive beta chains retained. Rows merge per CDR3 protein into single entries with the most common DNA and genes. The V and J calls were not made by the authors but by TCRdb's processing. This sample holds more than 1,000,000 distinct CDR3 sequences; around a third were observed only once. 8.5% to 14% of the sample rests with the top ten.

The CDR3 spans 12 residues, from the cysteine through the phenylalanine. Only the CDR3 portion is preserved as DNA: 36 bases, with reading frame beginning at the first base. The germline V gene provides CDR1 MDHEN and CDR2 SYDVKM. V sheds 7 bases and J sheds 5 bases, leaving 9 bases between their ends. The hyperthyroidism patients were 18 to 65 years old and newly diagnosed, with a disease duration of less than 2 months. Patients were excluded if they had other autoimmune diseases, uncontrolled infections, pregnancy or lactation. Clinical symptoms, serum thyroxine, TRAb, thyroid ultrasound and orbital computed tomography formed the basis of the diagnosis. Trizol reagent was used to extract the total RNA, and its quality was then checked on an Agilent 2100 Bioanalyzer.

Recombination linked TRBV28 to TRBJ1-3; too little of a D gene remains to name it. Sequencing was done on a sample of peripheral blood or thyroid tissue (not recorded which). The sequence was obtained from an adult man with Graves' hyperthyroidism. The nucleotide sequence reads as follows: TGTGCCAGCAAGCAGTCGAGAAACACCATATATTTT. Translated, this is CASKQSRNTIYF.